The following is a T cell receptor beta chain sequence with its context. This entry comes from a study of cytomegalovirus exposure and HLA in healthy donors. CDR1 SGHNT and CDR2 YYREEE come from the germline V gene (reference sequence). This CDR3 contains 15 residues. V shed 1 base and J shed 0 bases, with 9 bases lying between them. Researchers ran the PCR with 60 Vbeta and 13 Jbeta primers. The table came from immunoSEQ multiplex PCR; TCRdb's copy has only in-frame clones and leaves some out. The sample has under 95,000 clones, approximately 71% seen once. This receptor was taken from a man aged 35 to 55 in good health and CMV-seronegative. The rearrangement uses TRBV5-4 and TRBJ2-3; maybe TRBD1 (5 bases). Material: PBMCs. Here the CDR3 reads CASSLMGPSTDTQYF. CDR3 nucleotide sequence: TGTGCCAGCAGCTTGATGGGGCCTAGCACAGATACGCAGTATTTT.